The rows below give T cell receptor beta chains drawn from one sample of a study of lymphopenia after photon versus proton radiotherapy. The data were produced by immunoSEQ multiplex PCR, yet TCRdb's version contains in-frame clones alone and is incomplete. Altogether around 59,000 clones are present, 84% being singletons, with the ten largest covering approximately 2%. Sequences were derived from peripheral blood, sampled from a patient treated with proton-based radiotherapy. The receptors were gathered from a man aged 55-75 years with pancreatic cancer. Each CDR3 is given with its conserved first and last residue. Only some rows state a clone size, as once, few, many or a class for expanded clones.

TRBJ2-2 | TRBV7-3 | 16 | NA | CASSLGGQVNTGELFF
TRBJ2-1 | TRBV7-2 | 14 | NA | CASSLAPPVNEQFF
TRBJ2-1 | TRBV7-2 | 12 | NA | CASSRQRGEQFF
TRBJ1-1 | TRBV28 | 17 | NA | CASSVPGQTAMNTEAFF
TRBJ2-5 | TRBV7-9 | 14 | few | CASSFWPNQETQYF
TRBJ1-5 | TRBV7-2 | 15 | few | CASSLEQRSNQPQHF
TRBJ2-3 | TRBV2 | 14 | NA | CASTLTGGTDTQYF
TRBJ2-7 | TRBV6-1 | 15 | once | CASSEAGQGAGEQYF
TRBJ2-2 | TRBV29-1 | 14 | NA | CSVAGTPLTGELFF
TRBJ2-3 | TRBV19 | 13 | NA | CASSTVNTDTQYF
TRBJ2-1 | TRBV27 | 14 | once | CASPPGQLYNEQFF
TRBJ2-3 | TRBV11-2 | 15 | NA | CASSLERDWGDTQYF
TRBJ1-1 | TRBV30 | 14 | NA | CAWRDQVLGTEAFF
TRBJ2-7 | TRBV5-1 | 14 | once | CASSLARTPYEQYF
TRBJ2-1 | TRBV7-9 | 12 | NA | CASSLRGNEQFF
TRBJ2-7 | TRBV9 | 15 | NA | CASSADRVHFYEQYF
TRBJ2-1 | TRBV6-6 | 16 | NA | CASSYFSGRPSNEQFF
TRBJ2-2 | TRBV6-5 | 15 | NA | CASSYGGQGTGELFF
TRBJ1-1 | TRBV9 | 14 | NA | CASSATWMNTEAFF
TRBJ1-1 | TRBV5-1 | 12 | NA | CASSPGRTEAFF
TRBJ2-2 | TRBV28 | 19 | NA | CASSFDRGSGRAYTGELFF
TRBJ1-5 | TRBV5-1 | 14 | once | CASSLGAGNQPQHF
TRBJ2-7 | TRBV6-5 | 16 | NA | CASSYYRGSTPYEQYF
TRBJ2-5 | TRBV7-2 | 18 | NA | CASQGGLAGGGYQETQYF
TRBJ1-4 | TRBV5-4 | 15 | NA | CASSARTGTNEKLFF